The next 24 T cell receptor delta chains were all read from a single sample in a study of gamma-delta chains in newborns, infants, children. TCRdb reanalyzed the reads using CATT. This sample has roughly 9,900 delta-chain clones, with about 9% found just once. Specimen: blood. Receptors originate from a child who was a newborn, infant or young child, either healthy, febrile or measles-vaccinated (not recorded which).

About this clone itself: The same CDR3 arises from other DNA sequences in this sample as well. This chain connects TRAV29/DV5 to TRDJ3; a possible D gene is TRDD3 (5 bases). V lost 0 bases and J 1 base, leaving 8 bases between the germline ends. Germline V CDR1 and CDR2: NSMFDY, ISSIKDK. The CDR3 totals 16 residues. The CDR3 loop reads CAASVGTSWDTRQMFF. CDR3 nucleotide sequence: TGTGCAGCAAGCGTGGGGACATCCTGGGACACCCGACAGATGTTTTTC.

Comment on this clone: It may be a read error: a sequence one base away is much more abundant. The chain uses TRDV2 and TRDJ1, with 12 bases matching TRDD3. Trimming cost V 3 bases and J 1 base; bases outside gene matches: 11. This CDR3 has 18 residues. Germline loops: CDR1 GEAIGNYY, CDR2 EKD. CDR3 loop: CACDAVSLGDTRTDKLIF. CDR3 coding DNA: TGTGCCTGTGACGCCGTCTCTCTGGGGGATACGCGCACCGATAAACTCATCTTT.

This clone came up a few times. A junction boundary mismatches the germline segment, possibly from a read error. This specimen includes other DNA sequences encoding the same CDR3. The CDR3 reads CACDMVGDFSWDTRQMFF. CDR3 bases: TGTGCCTGTGACATGGTGGGGGACTTCTCCTGGGACACTCGACAGATGTTTTTC. J is TRDJ3 and V is TRDV2; 7 nucleotides align to TRDD3. The CDR3 spans 18 residues. Germline values: CDR1 GEAIGNYY, CDR2 EKD.

Regarding this clone: The junction shows a germline mismatch at one end, possibly a read error. This sample also contains other DNA sequences that code for the same CDR3. This chain uses TRDV2 with TRDJ1, with D tentatively TRDD3 (5 bases). This CDR3 comprises 16 residues. Per germline, CDR1 GEAIGNYY and CDR2 EKD. Here the CDR3 DNA reads TGCGCCTGTGACTCTGTGTCCGCAGGGGGGACCGATAAACTCATCTTT. Amino acids: CACDSVSAGGTDKLIF.

This clone has more than one count but fewer than ten. In the same sample, other DNA sequences code for this CDR3. This chain joins TRDV2 and TRDJ2, with 9 bases identical to TRDD3. The CDR3 contains 21 residues. Losses at the gene ends were 0 bases for V and 4 bases for J; bases not matched to a gene: 20. In germline, CDR1 is GEAIGNYY, CDR2 EKD. The chain's CDR3 is CACDTVLGIRADSARTAQLFF. The CDR3 DNA reads TGTGCCTGTGACACCGTGCTGGGGATACGCGCCGATTCTGCTCGGACAGCACAACTCTTCTTT.

By share of the sample, this clone is medium-sized. For the CDR3, the DNA is TGTGCCTGTGACACCGGTCTATTACTGGGGGATACGGATAATAAACTCATCTTT. Residues: CACDTGLLLGDTDNKLIF. The V gene is TRDV2, the J gene TRDJ1, with TRDD3 matching over 13 bases. CDR1 and CDR2 (germline): GEAIGNYY, EKD. Trimming took 0 bases from V and 6 from J; bases not matched to a gene: 12. The CDR3 runs to 18 residues.

This clone was detected a few times. The chain couples TRDV1 to TRDJ1; 11 positions agree with TRDD3. Unmatched junction bases numbered 26, after V lost 2 bases and J lost 0 bases. This CDR3 contains 24 residues. Per germline, CDR1 TSWWSYY and CDR2 QGS. As DNA, the CDR3 is TGTGCTCTTGGGGAAAGGATTTTGGCCGGGAAGGCTGGGGGATACCTGGGGTACACCGATAAACTCATCTTT. Translating it yields CALGERILAGKAGGYLGYTDKLIF.

In its sample, this clone was seen a few times. The J gene is TRDJ1, the V gene TRDV1; perhaps TRDD3 as D (6 bases). The V end was cut by 2 bases, the J end by 10 bases, with 26 bases between. The CDR3 is 17 amino acids. Germline assignment: CDR1 TSWWSYY and CDR2 QGS. CDR3 sequence (DNA): TGTGCTCTTGGGGAAAGGGCCTACAGTGGATACTATGATCGACTCATCTTT. This translates into CALGERAYSGYYDRLIF.

This clone is large (0.1 to 1%) within its sample. Distinct nucleotide sequences in the sample also encode this CDR3. The genes are TRDV2 and TRDJ3; 8 bases are shared with TRDD3. The junction had 9 bases not matched to a gene; V was cut back by 0 bases and J by 0 bases. Germline V gene sequence: CDR1 GEAIGNYY, CDR2 EKD. This CDR3 contains 20 residues. CDR3 loop: CACDTATGGPPSWDTRQMFF. CDR3 nucleotide sequence: TGTGCCTGTGACACCGCTACTGGGGGCCCCCCCTCCTGGGACACCCGACAGATGTTTTTC.

The chain joins TRDV1 to TRDJ1; 9 bases are a match to TRDD3. V lost 1 base to trimming and J lost 0 bases; unmatched junction nucleotides: 21. CDR3 size: 22 residues. Germline assignment: CDR1 TSWWSYY and CDR2 QGS. The CDR3 here is CALGEQPPFPTGGLKYTDKLIF. DNA for the CDR3: TGTGCTCTTGGGGAACAGCCCCCTTTTCCAACTGGGGGACTTAAGTACACCGATAAACTCATCTTT.

This clone showed up just a few times. The identical CDR3 is also encoded by other nucleotide sequences in the sample. The chain recombines TRDV2 with TRDJ1; 9 nucleotides agree with TRDD3. With V trimmed by 1 base and J by 1 base, 6 bases remained unmatched. The germline CDR1 and CDR2 sequences are GEAIGNYY and EKD. The CDR3 runs to 16 residues. The CDR3, as DNA: TGTGCCTGTGACACTCTACTGGGGGACCCCACCGATAAACTCATCTTT. Translating gives CACDTLLGDPTDKLIF.

This clone has more than one count but fewer than ten. No DNA is shown, since the ends of the CDR3 on it are uncertain; the CDR3 is the one TCRdb lists. This chain links TRDV1 with TRDJ1; the table's TRDD3 call for D was not verified on the DNA. Germline assignment: CDR1 TSWWSYY and CDR2 QGS. Termini included, the CDR3 measures 21 amino acids. CDR3: CALGDYVRFLPLGIYTDKLIF.

This chain uses TRDV2 with TRDJ3; 7 bases align to TRDD3. The CDR3 consists of 18 residues. V gave up 1 base and J gave up 1 base; unmatched junction bases: 6. Germline V gene lookup returns CDR1 GEAIGNYY and CDR2 EKD. In DNA, the CDR3 is TGTGCCTGTGACACGGGCTGGGGGGCTTCCTGGGACACCCGACAGATGTTTTTC. Protein product: CACDTGWGASWDTRQMFF.

The chain links TRDV1 to TRDJ1, with D uncertain. This CDR3 comprises 20 residues. V gave up 1 base and J gave up 6 bases, with 30 bases separating them. Germline V gene data show CDR1 as TSWWSYY and CDR2 as QGS. The CDR3 loop is CALGERGTFPTLEGLNKLIF. The CDR3 region has the DNA TGTGCTCTTGGGGAACGGGGCACCTTTCCAACTCTTGAGGGTCTCAATAAACTCATCTTT.

The V and J genes are TRDV2 and TRDJ2; 13 bases agree with TRDD3. Germline V lookup: CDR1 GEAIGNYY, CDR2 EKD. The CDR3 runs to 18 residues. V was pared by 5 bases and J by 5 bases, with 13 bases of the junction left unmatched. The CDR3 protein is CACGTLTGGYARTAQLFF. Here the CDR3 DNA reads TGTGCCTGTGGCACTCTTACTGGGGGATACGCGAGAACAGCACAACTCTTCTTT.

This clone has a handful of counts. The V and J genes are TRDV2 and TRDJ1; D is perhaps TRDD3 (7 bases). The germline gives CDR1 GEAIGNYY, CDR2 EKD. Trimming left V 1 base short and J 0 bases short, with 20 bases between. CDR3 length equals 18 residues. The CDR3 sequence is CACDTPFPMGENTDKLIF. The CDR3 DNA reads TGTGCCTGTGACACTCCCTTTCCTATGGGGGAAAACACCGATAAACTCATCTTT.

The chain combines TRDV1 with TRDJ1; 10 bases fit TRDD3. The CDR3 covers 16 residues. J gave up 6 bases and V 9 bases, and 16 bases lay outside the gene matches. CDR1 is TSWWSYY, CDR2 QGS, per germline. The CDR3 DNA reads TGTGCTCTCTTTCCGGCTACTGGGGGATGGTGCAATAAACTCATCTTT. Protein product: CALFPATGGWCNKLIF.

Note on this clone: The germline gene is not matched at one end of the junction; a read error may be the cause. Other DNA sequences in this sample translate to the same CDR3. The chain links TRDV2 to TRDJ1; D may be TRDD3 (5 bases). The V gene's germline CDR1 is GEAIGNYY and CDR2 EKD. The CDR3 is 17 amino acids. CDR3 in amino acids: CACDTVGTTPYTDKLIF. Here the CDR3 DNA reads TGTGCCTGTGACACGGTGGGGACCACACCTTACACCGACAAACTCATCTTT.

This clone was detected a few times. The chain couples TRDV1 to TRDJ2, with unresolved D. From germline, CDR1 is TSWWSYY and CDR2 QGS. This CDR3 has 14 residues. Trimming stripped 5 bases from V and 1 base from J, with 8 bases between. CDR3 protein: CALGPRGLTAQLFF. DNA for the CDR3: TGTGCTCTTGGGCCCCGCGGTTTGACAGCACAACTCTTCTTT.

This clone was found a few times. A much larger clone sits a single nucleotide away, making a read error possible. The same CDR3 is also encoded by other DNA sequences in this sample. The V and J genes are TRDV2 and TRDJ3, with 9 positions matching TRDD3. The CDR3 runs to 18 residues. Looked up from germline, CDR1 is GEAIGNYY and CDR2 is EKD. The CDR3 reads CACDTGGYSSWDTRQMFF. CDR3 DNA sequence: TGTGCCTGTGACACCGGGGGATACAGCTCCTGGGACACCAGACAGATGTTTTTC.

This clone turned up a few times. The V and J genes are TRDV1 and TRDJ1; D ambiguous. CDR1 and CDR2 (germline): TSWWSYY, QGS. The CDR3 is 19 amino acids. The ends were cut back, 5 bases at V and 3 bases at J, with 28 bases in the middle. DNA for the CDR3: TGTGCTCTTGGGACCCCGTGGCTCCCTGCACTTACTCAACCCGATAAACTCATCTTT. Amino acids: CALGTPWLPALTQPDKLIF.

This clone was counted only a few times. The sample carries other DNA sequences with the same CDR3. The CDR3 nucleotides are TGTGCCTGTGACTCCCTGGGGATTGACACCGATAAACTCATCTTT. It specifies CACDSLGIDTDKLIF. The gene calls are TRDV2 and TRDJ1; D might be TRDD3 (6 bases). This CDR3 has 15 residues. Germline CDR1 is GEAIGNYY and CDR2 is EKD. V gave up 3 bases and J gave up 0 bases, with 13 bases separating them.

By share of the sample, this clone is medium-sized. This chain links TRDV2 with TRDJ1; possibly TRDD3 for D (6 bases). The ends were cut back, 3 bases at V and 1 base at J, with 11 bases in the middle. The CDR3 has 14 amino acids. Germline assignment: CDR1 GEAIGNYY and CDR2 EKD. CDR3 residues: CACDSVGGTDKLIF. CDR3 coding DNA: TGTGCCTGTGACTCCGTGGGGGGCACCGATAAACTCATCTTT.

The chain employs TRDV2 and TRDJ3, with 10 positions matching TRDD3. This CDR3 is built from 19 residues. Per germline, CDR1 GEAIGNYY and CDR2 EKD. J was trimmed by 2 bases and V by 0 bases; bases with no gene match: 6. CDR3 bases: TGTGCCTGTGACACCGCAGGGGGATACGTAACCTGGGACACCCGACAGATGTTTTTC. It yields the protein CACDTAGGYVTWDTRQMFF.